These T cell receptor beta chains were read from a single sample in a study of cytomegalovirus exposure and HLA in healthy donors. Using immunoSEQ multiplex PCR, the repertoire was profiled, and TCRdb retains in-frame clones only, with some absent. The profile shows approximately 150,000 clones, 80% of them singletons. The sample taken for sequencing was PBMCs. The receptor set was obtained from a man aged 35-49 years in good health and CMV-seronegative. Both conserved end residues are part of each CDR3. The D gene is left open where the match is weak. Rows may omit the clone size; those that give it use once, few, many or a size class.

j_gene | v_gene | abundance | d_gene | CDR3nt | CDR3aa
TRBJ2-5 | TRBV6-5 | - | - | TGTGCCAGCAGTTACCGGGGTTGGGTAGAGGCCCAGTACTTC | CASSYRGWVEAQYF
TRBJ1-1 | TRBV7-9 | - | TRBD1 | TGTGCCAGCAGCTTAAGACAGGGGGCAAGGGACACTGAAGCTTTCTTT | CASSLRQGARDTEAFF
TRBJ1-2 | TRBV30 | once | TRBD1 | TGTGCCTGGAAAACCTCCGGGACAGGAAGTTTTGGCTACACCTTC | CAWKTSGTGSFGYTF
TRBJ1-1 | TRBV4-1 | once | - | TGCGCCAGCAGCCGGCCCGAGGGCTTTGAAGCTTTCTTT | CASSRPEGFEAFF
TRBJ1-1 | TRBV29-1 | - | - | TGCAGCGGAACAGAGGGCTTAGCGAACACTGAAGCTTTCTTT | CSGTEGLANTEAFF
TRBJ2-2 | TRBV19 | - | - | TGTGCCAGTAGTATCTGGGAGGTGGGCACCGGGGAGCTGTTTTTT | CASSIWEVGTGELFF
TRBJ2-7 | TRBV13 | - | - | TGTGCCAGCAGCAATCGACAGAACTCCTACGAGCAGTACTTC | CASSNRQNSYEQYF
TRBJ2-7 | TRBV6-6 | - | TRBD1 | TGTGCCAGCAGTTTACCGGGACAGGGGACCCCCTACGAGCAGTACTTC | CASSLPGQGTPYEQYF
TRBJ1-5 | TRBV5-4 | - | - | TGTGCCAGCAGCTTGGTCATCCAGGCGGAGGAGCCCCAGCATTTT | CASSLVIQAEEPQHF
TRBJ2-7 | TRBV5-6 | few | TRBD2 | TGTGCCAGCAGCCCGGGACTAGAATACGAGCAGTACTTC | CASSPGLEYEQYF
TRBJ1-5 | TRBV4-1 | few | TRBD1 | TGCGCCAGCAGCCACGACAGGGGTCCCAATCAGCCCCAGCATTTT | CASSHDRGPNQPQHF
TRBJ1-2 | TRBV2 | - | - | TGTGCCAGCAGTGAAGGCGGCATACGAGTCTATGGCTACACCTTC | CASSEGGIRVYGYTF
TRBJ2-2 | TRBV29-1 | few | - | TGCAGCGCCCGTCCGGGGGGCGGCGGCACCGGGGAGCTGTTTTTT | CSARPGGGGTGELFF
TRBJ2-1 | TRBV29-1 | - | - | TGCAGCGTTGGTCTGAGCTCCTACAATGAGCAGTTCTTC | CSVGLSSYNEQFF
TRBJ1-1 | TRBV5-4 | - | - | TGTGCCAGCAGCTCAACAGGTCCAAACACTGAAGCTTTCTTT | CASSSTGPNTEAFF
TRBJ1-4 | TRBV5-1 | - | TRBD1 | TGCGCCAGCAGCCCTGGACTGACAGGGGAGTCAAAACTGTTTTTT | CASSPGLTGESKLFF
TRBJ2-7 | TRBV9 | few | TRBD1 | TGTGCCAGCAGCGTAGGACAGGGGGCTTACGAGCAGTACTTC | CASSVGQGAYEQYF
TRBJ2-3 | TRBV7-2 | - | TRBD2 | TGTGCCAGCAGCTTAACCCTAGCGGGGGGGCGAGATACGCAGTATTTT | CASSLTLAGGRDTQYF
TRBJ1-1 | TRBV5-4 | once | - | TGTGCCAGCAGCCTCGAACTAACCATGAACACTGAAGCTTTCTTT | CASSLELTMNTEAFF
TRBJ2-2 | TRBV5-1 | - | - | TGCGCCAGCAGCTTGACGGCGGGCACCGGGGAGCTGTTTTTT | CASSLTAGTGELFF
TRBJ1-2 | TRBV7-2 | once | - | TGTGCCAGCAGCTTAGCGTTCGGGGGTGCGTATGGCTACACCTTC | CASSLAFGGAYGYTF
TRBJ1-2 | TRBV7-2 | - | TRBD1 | TGTGCCAGCCCTACTAGTGGGACAGGGGTTGGTGGCTACACCTTC | CASPTSGTGVGGYTF
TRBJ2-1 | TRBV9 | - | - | TGTGCCAGCAGCGCCGGGACTTTGGGGAAGAATGAGCAGTTCTTC | CASSAGTLGKNEQFF
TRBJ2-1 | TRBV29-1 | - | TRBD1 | TGCAGCGTTGGGATAACGGGACAGGGGGGCGATGAGCAGTTCTTC | CSVGITGQGGDEQFF
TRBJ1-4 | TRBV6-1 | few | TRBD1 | TGTGCCAGCAGTGAGTTAAACAGGGGGATTAATGAAAAACTGTTTTTT | CASSELNRGINEKLFF
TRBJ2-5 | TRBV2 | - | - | TGTGCCACCATAACTCGGACAGACGAAGAGACCCAGTACTTC | CATITRTDEETQYF
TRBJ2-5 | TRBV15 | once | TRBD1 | TGTGCCACCAGCCGGGACAGGGGTCAACAAGAGACCCAGTACTTC | CATSRDRGQQETQYF
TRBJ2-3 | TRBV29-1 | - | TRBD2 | TGCAGCGTTGTAGCGGGGGTGGATACGCAGTATTTT | CSVVAGVDTQYF
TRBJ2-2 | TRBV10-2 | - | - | TGCGCCAGCCGGGTGGTGGACACCGGGGAGCTGTTTTTT | CASRVVDTGELFF
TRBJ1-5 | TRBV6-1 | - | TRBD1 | TGTGCCAGCAGCGGGACAGATAATAGCAATCAGCCCCAGCATTTT | CASSGTDNSNQPQHF
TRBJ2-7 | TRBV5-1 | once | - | TGCGCCAGCAGCCAGGACGGACAGGGAGGGGTCGAGCAGTACTTC | CASSQDGQGGVEQYF
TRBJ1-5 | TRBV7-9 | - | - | TGTGCCAGCAGCTTAGCTGGAGGGTACAATCAGCCCCAGCATTTT | CASSLAGGYNQPQHF
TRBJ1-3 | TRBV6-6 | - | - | TGTGCCAGCAGTCCTAGGGGGTTGGGAGGAAACACCATATATTTT | CASSPRGLGGNTIYF
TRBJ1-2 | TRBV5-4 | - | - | TGTGCCAGCAGCTTGGCTAATGTTGGTGGTGGCTACACCTTC | CASSLANVGGGYTF
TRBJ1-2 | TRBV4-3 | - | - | TGCGCCAGCAGCCCCCGGGACAAAAATAACTATGGCTACACCTTC | CASSPRDKNNYGYTF
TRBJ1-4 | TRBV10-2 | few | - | TGCGCCAGCAGTGAGCCCCAACTGTTGAATGAAAAACTGTTTTTT | CASSEPQLLNEKLFF
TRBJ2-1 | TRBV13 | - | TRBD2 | TGTGCCAGCAGCCCGCGGGGTAGCGGGGGGGCCTTCTACAATGAGCAGTTCTTC | CASSPRGSGGAFYNEQFF
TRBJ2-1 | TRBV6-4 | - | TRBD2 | TGTGCCAGCAGTGAAACCCCAGGGAGGGATGAGCAGTTCTTC | CASSETPGRDEQFF
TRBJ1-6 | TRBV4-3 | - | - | TGCGCCAGCAGCCTGTCGGGAGGGTCTCAACATTCACCCCTCCACTTT | CASSLSGGSQHSPLHF
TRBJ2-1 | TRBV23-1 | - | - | TGCGCCAGCATTACGGGGTCGGATGAGCAGTTCTTC | CASITGSDEQFF
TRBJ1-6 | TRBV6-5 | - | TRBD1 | TGTGCCAGCAGGTCCGGGACAGCTCAATCACCCCTCCACTTT | CASRSGTAQSPLHF
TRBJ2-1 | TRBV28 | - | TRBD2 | TGTGCCAGCAGTTTCCGGCAGACGGGGGGACTAGTCAATGAGCAGTTCTTC | CASSFRQTGGLVNEQFF
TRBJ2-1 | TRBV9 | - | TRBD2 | TGTGCCAGCAGCACCCGACTAGCGGGGGGCGCTAGCTCCTACAATGAGCAGTTCTTC | CASSTRLAGGASSYNEQFF
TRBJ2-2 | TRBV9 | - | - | TGTGCCAGCAGCTCGTCCCTTTGGGGCGGGGTCGGCACCGGGGAGCTGTTTTTT | CASSSSLWGGVGTGELFF
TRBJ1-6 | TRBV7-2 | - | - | TGTGCCAGCAGCTTATCGAGCTCCTATAATTCACCCCTCCACTTT | CASSLSSSYNSPLHF
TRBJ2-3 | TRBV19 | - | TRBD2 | TGTGCCAGTAGTCCCACCCGGACTAGCGGGGTCGGCACAGATACGCAGTATTTT | CASSPTRTSGVGTDTQYF
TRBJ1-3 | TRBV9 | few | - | TGTGCCAGCAGCGTAGGGGGGGGTCCTGGAAACACCATATATTTT | CASSVGGGPGNTIYF
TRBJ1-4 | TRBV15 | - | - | TGTGCCACCAGCGAGGGTTATGAAAAACTGTTTTTT | CATSEGYEKLFF
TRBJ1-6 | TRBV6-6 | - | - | TGTGCCAGCAGTCCCAACAGGGTAATCGGCTCACCCCTCCACTTT | CASSPNRVIGSPLHF
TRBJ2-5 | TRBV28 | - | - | TGTGCCAGCAGTCACCCGAGGGTTTGGGAGACCCAGTACTTC | CASSHPRVWETQYF
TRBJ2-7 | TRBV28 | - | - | TGTGCCAGCAGTTTATCACTACACTCCTACGAGCAGTACTTC | CASSLSLHSYEQYF
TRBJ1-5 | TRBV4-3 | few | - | TGCGCCAGCAGCCAGAGTCTAGGGAGCGGTCAGCCCCAGCATTTT | CASSQSLGSGQPQHF
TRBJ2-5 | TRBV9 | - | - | TGTGCCAGCAGCCCAGGGGCCCAAGTCCAAGAGACCCAGTACTTC | CASSPGAQVQETQYF